The 21 T cell receptor beta chains below were found in one sample sequenced in a study of blood T cell repertoires in COVID-19. Assay: immunoSEQ multiplex PCR; the TCRdb copy retains only in-frame clones and omits some. The sample records about 16,000 clones, approximately 93% being singletons. Sequenced sample: peripheral blood. Receptors were obtained from a human donor in a cohort sampled during active COVID-19.

The chain has TRBV6-2 or TRBV6-3 and TRBJ2-7, with D maybe TRBD1 (6 bases). The CDR3 spans 17 residues. Germline V gene sequence: CDR1 MNHEY, CDR2 SVGEGT. The V end lost 5 bases, the J end lost 0 bases, and 20 bases lay between the germline ends. CDR3 protein: CASSLKGVNTSSYEQYF. DNA for the CDR3: TGTGCCAGCAGTCTTAAGGGGGTCAACACAAGCTCCTACGAGCAGTACTTC.

V and J are TRBV24-1 and TRBJ2-5; TRBD1 is a possible D gene (6 bases). Deletions cut 4 bases from V and 1 base from J, with 9 bases between. The germline gives CDR1 KGHDR, CDR2 SFDVKD. CDR3 size: 14 residues. This chain's CDR3 is CATSDGDTQETQYF. CDR3 in DNA: TGTGCCACCAGTGACGGGGACACCCAAGAGACCCAGTACTTC.

This clone was seen a handful of times. V and J are TRBV19 and TRBJ2-7; 13 nucleotides agree with TRBD2. V lost 9 bases and J lost 2; bases outside the gene matches: 7. This CDR3 has 15 amino acids. Germline-derived CDR1 and CDR2 are LNHDA and SQIVND (reference sequence). The CDR3 DNA reads TGTGCCAGCGGACTAGCGGGAGCGATACCCTACGAGCAGTACTTC. It translates to CASGLAGAIPYEQYF.

The rearrangement uses TRBV9 and TRBJ1-3; D is perhaps TRBD1 (5 bases). CDR3 size: 12 residues. Germline V gene sequence: CDR1 SGDLS, CDR2 YYNGEE. V lost 3 bases and J lost 9, with 10 bases in between. CDR3 loop: CASSAVRGTIYF. CDR3 DNA sequence: TGTGCCAGCAGCGCGGTTAGGGGCACCATATATTTT. The full variable domain, with the rest looked up from reference TRBV9 and TRBJ1-3, is DSGVTQTPKHLITATGQRVTLRCSPRSGDLSVYWYQQSLDQGLQFLIQYYNGEERAKGNILERFSAQQFPDLHSELNLSSLELGDSALYFCASSAVRGTIYFGEGSWLTVV.

For the CDR3, the DNA is TGTGCCAGCAGGCACACGGGGGGAGCTATTAGCACAGATACGCAGTATTTT. Its translation is CASRHTGGAISTDTQYF. The chain joins TRBV11-2 to TRBJ2-3; 7 bases agree with TRBD2. V lost 6 bases to trimming and J lost 0 bases; unmatched junction nucleotides: 12. Germline CDR1 reads SGHAT; CDR2 reads FQNNGV. The CDR3 covers 17 residues.

The rearrangement links TRBV28 to TRBJ2-7, with 8 bases lining up with TRBD2. Per the germline V gene, CDR1 is MDHEN and CDR2 is SYDVKM. J lost 1 base, V lost 2 bases, and 4 bases had no gene match. The length of the CDR3 is 15 residues. CDR3 sequence: CASSLAGGKSYEQYF. The CDR3 nucleotides are TGTGCCAGCAGTTTAGCGGGGGGCAAATCCTACGAGCAGTACTTC.

This clone was detected only a few times. V gene TRBV3-1 (or the pseudogene TRBV3-2) combines with J gene TRBJ1-2; D call uncertain. Germline V gene data show CDR1 as LGHDT and CDR2 as YNNKEL (reference sequence). Trimming pared 1 base from V and 13 bases from J, leaving 16 bases between. This CDR3 has 13 amino acids. This CDR3 reads CASSQGTPREPTF. The DNA of the CDR3 is TGTGCCAGCAGCCAAGGTACACCTAGAGAGCCCACCTTC.

The V call is TRBV5-6, the J call TRBJ1-2; D not resolved. V lost 4 bases, J lost 4 bases, and 11 bases lay in between. The germline V gene encodes CDR1 SGHDT and CDR2 YYEEEE. The CDR3 is 13 amino acids. CDR3 region: CASSAESGYGYTF. Here the CDR3 DNA reads TGTGCCAGCAGCGCCGAGTCAGGCTATGGCTACACCTTC.

The V call is TRBV27, the J call TRBJ1-1; D gene uncertain. Germline CDR1 and CDR2: MNHEY and SMNVEV (reference sequence). V lost 5 bases and J 5 bases, leaving 12 bases between the germline ends. This CDR3 is 13 amino acids long. The CDR3 loop is CASSPSQKTEAFF. In nucleotides, the CDR3 is TGTGCCAGCAGTCCGTCCCAGAAGACTGAAGCTTTCTTT.

This clone was seen a handful of times. The chain joins TRBV7-2 to TRBJ1-3; possible D gene TRBD1, 6 bases. V was shortened by 3 bases and J by 4 bases, with 7 bases between the two germline ends. Per germline, CDR1 SGHTA and CDR2 FQGNSA. The CDR3 is made up of 13 amino acids. CDR3 region: CASSFDRGNTIYF. DNA of the CDR3: TGTGCCAGCAGCTTCGACAGGGGAAACACCATATATTTT.

This sequence joins TRBV29-1 and TRBJ1-2, with 8 positions matching TRBD1. This CDR3 has 12 residues. Germline CDR1 and CDR2: SQVTM and ANQGSEA. V shed 3 bases and J 5 bases; nucleotides not matched to a gene: 2. CDR3 DNA: TGCAGCGTTGAGTACAGGGGGTATGGCTACACCTTC. It is translated as CSVEYRGYGYTF.

There are a few counts of this clone. This rearrangement joins TRBV3-1 (or the pseudogene TRBV3-2) to TRBJ1-5; D is uncertain. Germline CDR1 is LGHDT and CDR2 is YNNKEL (reference sequence). Trimming took off 0 bases at V and 4 bases at J, with 10 bases between the two ends. This CDR3 comprises 15 residues. CDR3: CASSQDVAQNQPQHF. The CDR3 DNA reads as TGTGCCAGCAGCCAAGATGTGGCCCAGAATCAGCCCCAGCATTTT.

J is TRBJ2-1 and V is TRBV7-3, with D possibly TRBD2 on 6 matching bases. CDR3 length: 16 residues. From germline, CDR1 is SGHTA and CDR2 FQGTGA. The V and J ends lost 0 bases and 5 bases respectively, with 14 bases between them. The CDR3 bases are TGTGCCAGCAGCTTAACTATCACTAGCAGAAACAATGAGCAGTTCTTC. It encodes CASSLTITSRNNEQFF.

The J gene is TRBJ1-6, the V gene TRBV4-3; D is ambiguous. CDR1 is LGHNA, CDR2 YSLEER, per germline. V was shortened by 5 bases and J by 1 base, with 6 bases between the two germline ends. The CDR3 has 14 amino acids. CDR3 nucleotide sequence: TGCGCCAGCAGCGGAGGGTCCTATAATTCACCCCTCCACTTT. Translation gives CASSGGSYNSPLHF.

A single count supports this clone. This chain's CDR3 is CASAQGARVSVNTEAFF. The CDR3 DNA sequence: TGTGCCAGCGCACAGGGGGCGCGGGTCTCTGTGAACACTGAAGCTTTCTTT. The rearrangement joins TRBV27 to TRBJ1-1, with TRBD1 identical over 9 bases. V lost 8 bases to trimming and J lost 0 bases; unmatched junction nucleotides: 13. CDR1 is MNHEY and CDR2 is SMNVEV in the germline V gene (reference sequence). The CDR3 extends over 17 amino acids.

This clone was counted once. J is TRBJ1-5 and V is TRBV30; 11 nucleotides align to TRBD1. Germline trimming cut 6 bases from V and 6 bases from J; bases unmatched to any gene: 4. The CDR3 runs 13 residues. Per the germline V gene, CDR1 is GTSNPN and CDR2 is SVGIG (reference sequence). The CDR3 spells CACGTGGGQPQHF. The DNA of the CDR3 is TGTGCCTGTGGGACAGGGGGAGGTCAGCCCCAGCATTTT.

The V and J genes are TRBV18 and TRBJ2-7, with TRBD1 matching over 11 bases. The germline V gene has CDR1 KGHSH and CDR2 LQKENI. V lost 4 bases and J lost 3; bases outside the gene matches: 5. This CDR3 is 15 amino acids long. CDR3 sequence reads: CASSLSGTGGYEQYF. The CDR3 bases are TGTGCCAGCTCACTTTCCGGGACAGGGGGCTACGAGCAGTACTTC.

The V call is TRBV3-1 (or the pseudogene TRBV3-2), the J call TRBJ2-4; D might be TRBD1 (7 bases). Germline V gene sequence: CDR1 LGHDT, CDR2 YNNKEL (reference sequence). V was pared by 6 bases and J by 8 bases, with 11 bases between. The CDR3 totals 12 residues. The CDR3 DNA follows: TGTGCCAGCAGGGGAGGACAGGACATTCAGTACTTC. Protein: CASRGGQDIQYF.

J is TRBJ2-7 and V is TRBV28, with a tentative D call TRBD2 (5 bases). The CDR3 length is 15 residues. Trimming left V 7 bases short and J 6 bases short, with 22 bases between. The V gene's germline CDR1 is MDHEN and CDR2 SYDVKM. The CDR3 DNA reads as TGTGCCAGCACCCCCACTGGACTCGACGAGTCCGAGCAGTACTTC. Amino acids: CASTPTGLDESEQYF.

This rearrangement joins TRBV6-5 to TRBJ1-2, with D unresolved. The V gene lost 6 bases and the J gene lost 5 bases, with 10 bases spanning the gap. The CDR3 totals 12 residues. Germline V gene lookup returns CDR1 MNHEY and CDR2 SVGAGI. The CDR3 sequence: CASREGTYGYTF. CDR3 DNA: TGTGCCAGCAGGGAGGGAACGTATGGCTACACCTTC.

The rearrangement joins TRBV11-2 to TRBJ2-3; 10 nucleotides match TRBD2. The CDR3 has 16 residues. Germline V gene lookup returns CDR1 SGHAT and CDR2 FQNNGV. Trimming cost V 2 bases and J 5 bases; bases outside gene matches: 7. The CDR3: CASSLMASGSEDTQYF. CDR3 nucleotide sequence: TGTGCCAGCAGCTTAATGGCTAGCGGGAGTGAAGATACGCAGTATTTT. The complete variable domain, with remaining parts taken from reference TRBV11-2 and TRBJ2-3, reads EAGVAQSPRYKIIEKRQSVAFWCNPISGHATLYWYQQILGQGPKLLIQFQNNGVVDDSQLPKDRFSAERLKGVDSTLKIQPAKLEDSAVYLCASSLMASGSEDTQYFGPGTRLTVL.